The 14 T cell receptor beta chains in this list originate from one sample, sequenced in a study of regulatory T cells in long-lasting Graves disease. Specified time point: persistent/refractory GD, antithyroid drugs over 5 years with positive TRAb. Making the TCR library involved RNA that had been extracted from PBMCs. The TCR beta library used iRepertoire HTBI primers with Arm-PCR amplification of CDR3. TCRdb itself ran the multiplex PCR reads through MiXCR, one entry per CDR3 protein. The repertoire holds around 460,000 distinct CDR3 sequences, roughly a fifth seen once, with roughly 7.7% in the top ten. The material sequenced was peripheral blood mononuclear cells (PBMCs), taken when the disease was refractory, from a patient treated with antithyroid drugs. These receptors originate from a female donor with Graves disease.

This clonotype came up a few times. This chain links TRBV25-1 with TRBJ2-7; D might be TRBD2 (5 bases). V was shortened by 3 bases and J by 2 bases, with 11 bases between the two germline ends. The CDR3 length is 14 residues. Germline lookup yields CDR1 MGHDK and CDR2 SYGVNS. CDR3 loop: CASSDEGLPYEQYF. CDR3 nucleotides: TGTGCCAGCAGTGATGAGGGCTTACCCTACGAGCAGTACTTC.

This clonotype was found many times. V is TRBV7-2 and J is TRBJ2-2; D unclear. Trimming took 5 bases from V and 3 from J, leaving 4 bases between them. The CDR3 extends over 12 amino acids. Germline V gene data show CDR1 as SGHTA and CDR2 as FQGNSA. CDR3 sequence: CASSLYTGELFF. In DNA form, the CDR3 reads TGTGCCAGCAGCCTCTACACCGGGGAGCTGTTTTTT.

The chain links TRBV20-1 to TRBJ2-7; maybe TRBD1 (6 bases). This CDR3 comprises 14 residues. The germline V and J ends were trimmed by 3 bases and 0 bases, with 12 bases remaining between them. CDR1 and CDR2 from the germline V gene are DFQATT and SNEGSKA (reference sequence). This CDR3 is CSARVTGSSYEQYF. The CDR3 nucleotides are TGCAGTGCTAGGGTCACAGGGAGCTCCTACGAGCAGTACTTC.

This clonotype has more than one count but fewer than ten. The gene calls are TRBV19 and TRBJ2-5, with D uncertain. The length of the CDR3 is 13 residues. Germline V lookup: CDR1 LNHDA, CDR2 SQIVND (reference sequence). V lost 3 bases and J 5 bases, leaving 10 bases between the germline ends. CDR3 sequence: CASSMVLIETQYF. CDR3 nucleotides: TGTGCCAGTAGTATGGTGTTGATCGAGACCCAGTACTTC.

This clonotype was found a few times. CDR3 nucleotides: TGTGCCAGCAGTCCCACCCGACCGACTACCGGGGAGCTGTTTTTT. Amino acid sequence: CASSPTRPTTGELFF. The chain carries TRBV27 and TRBJ2-2; D unresolved. The CDR3 is 15 residues long. Trimming took 5 bases from V and 5 from J, leaving 15 bases between them. The germline V gene encodes CDR1 MNHEY and CDR2 SMNVEV (reference sequence).

This clonotype was counted many times. The chain links TRBV10-3 to TRBJ2-5, with D maybe TRBD1 (6 bases). V lost 0 bases and J 5 bases, leaving 16 bases between the germline ends. CDR1 and CDR2 from the germline V gene are ENHRY and SYGVKD. This CDR3 comprises 16 residues. CDR3 DNA sequence: TGTGCCATCAGTGAGTCCCGACTACAGGGCGGGGAGACCCAGTACTTC. As protein: CAISESRLQGGETQYF.

This clonotype has only a few counts. The gene calls are TRBV7-6 and TRBJ2-7; 11 positions match TRBD1. This CDR3 comprises 20 residues. The junction had 21 bases not matched to a gene; V was cut back by 5 bases and J by 3 bases. The V gene's germline CDR1 is SGHVS and CDR2 FNYEAQ. The CDR3 protein is CASSPRLGQGGQIQNYEQYF. Here the CDR3 DNA reads TGTGCCAGCAGCCCGAGACTGGGACAGGGGGGCCAAATACAAAACTACGAGCAGTACTTC.

There are a few counts of this clonotype. The CDR3 DNA is TGTGCCAGCAGTTACGGGTCAGGGGGCCAATATAGCAATCAGCCCCAGCATTTT. Protein product: CASSYGSGGQYSNQPQHF. This chain uses TRBV6-2 or TRBV6-3 with TRBJ1-5, with TRBD1 matching 8 bases. Germline V lookup: CDR1 MNHEY, CDR2 SVGEGT. Losses at the gene ends were 2 bases for V and 0 bases for J; bases not matched to a gene: 9. This CDR3 has 18 amino acids.

There are a few counts of this clonotype. The chain carries TRBV6-1 and TRBJ1-4; D unclear. This CDR3 comprises 16 residues. V was cut by 2 bases and J by 0 bases, with 10 bases left in between. Germline V lookup: CDR1 MNHNS, CDR2 SASEGT. The CDR3 DNA sequence: TGTGCCAGCAGTGAAACCGTACAGACAACTAATGAAAAACTGTTTTTT. Translation gives CASSETVQTTNEKLFF.

This clonotype was seen only a few times. This chain uses TRBV20-1 with TRBJ2-2; D gene ambiguous. There are 13 residues in the CDR3. Trimming left V 0 bases short and J 4 bases short, with 6 bases between. From germline, CDR1 is DFQATT and CDR2 SNEGSKA (reference sequence). In DNA form, the CDR3 reads TGCAGTGCTAGAGATTTCTCCACCGGGGAGCTGTTTTTT. Translating it yields CSARDFSTGELFF.

The chain combines TRBV19 with TRBJ2-7; TRBD1 agrees at 8 bases. J gave up 0 bases and V 5 bases, and 15 bases lay outside the gene matches. This CDR3 has 18 residues. Germline lookup yields CDR1 LNHDA and CDR2 SQIVND (reference sequence). The CDR3 sequence: CASSRSTGASQSSYEQYF. Here the CDR3 DNA reads TGTGCCAGTAGTCGATCGACAGGGGCATCCCAAAGCTCCTACGAGCAGTACTTC.

This clonotype was picked up a small number of times. The chain employs TRBV6-1 and TRBJ1-4, with D maybe TRBD1 (5 bases). V was shortened by 7 bases and J by 8 bases, with 14 bases between the two germline ends. From germline, CDR1 is MNHNS and CDR2 SASEGT. The CDR3 is made up of 13 amino acids. The CDR3 bases are TGTGCCAGCAATAGGGGTTGGGGCGAAAAACTGTTTTTT. This encodes CASNRGWGEKLFF.

This chain joins TRBV7-9 and TRBJ2-6; the D gene is possibly TRBD1 (5 bases). Germline CDR1 and CDR2: SEHNR and FQNEAQ (reference sequence). This CDR3 contains 15 residues. With 3 bases removed from V and 2 bases from J, the gap between germline ends came to 8 bases. CDR3 nucleotide sequence: TGTGCCAGCAGCTTTCAACAGGCTGGGGCCAACGTCCTGACTTTC. This sequence encodes CASSFQQAGANVLTF.

The sample holds a few counts of this clonotype. CDR3 in amino acids: CASSYLGLGQVNTEAFF. The CDR3 DNA is TGTGCCAGCAGTTACTTAGGCCTGGGACAGGTGAACACTGAAGCTTTCTTT. This chain links TRBV6-2 or TRBV6-3 with TRBJ1-1, with 8 bases matching TRBD1. V shed 1 base, J shed 0 bases, and the junction held 7 bases outside the gene matches. The CDR3 is 17 residues long. The germline gives CDR1 MNHEY, CDR2 SVGEGT.